This T cell receptor beta chain was documented in a study of T-cell memory formation after mild COVID-19. Study at large: TCR clusters were largely donor specific. Study-wide results and limits: The appearance of some responding clones in pre-infection memory suggested that cross-reactive memory joined. Contracting clones from day 15 to 85 had balanced CD4/CD8; later expanders favoured CD4+.

Trimming cost V 8 bases and J 5 bases, with 11 bases left between them. The CDR3 has 12 amino acids. Germline loops: CDR1 LNHNV, CDR2 YYDKDF (reference sequence). Constant-segment primers and 5'RACE yielded cDNA libraries for TCR alpha and TCR beta, each carrying sample barcodes and UMIs. TCRdb re-analysed the 5' RACE reads in MiXCR, keeping a single row per CDR3 protein. Of about 340,000 distinct CDR3 sequences in the sample, approximately 15% were seen once. There are a few counts of this clonotype. Its antigen remains unidentified. The sequence derives from a man aged 18 to 35 who had mild COVID-19 (a few samples of this study predate the infection). Cell type and time point are not known. V gene TRBV15 combines with J gene TRBJ2-3; D gene ambiguous. Sequenced input: PBMCs or a T cell subset sorted from them (not recorded which). The CDR3: CATQSSRDTQYF. As DNA, the CDR3 is TGTGCCACCCAATCATCAAGAGATACGCAGTATTTT.